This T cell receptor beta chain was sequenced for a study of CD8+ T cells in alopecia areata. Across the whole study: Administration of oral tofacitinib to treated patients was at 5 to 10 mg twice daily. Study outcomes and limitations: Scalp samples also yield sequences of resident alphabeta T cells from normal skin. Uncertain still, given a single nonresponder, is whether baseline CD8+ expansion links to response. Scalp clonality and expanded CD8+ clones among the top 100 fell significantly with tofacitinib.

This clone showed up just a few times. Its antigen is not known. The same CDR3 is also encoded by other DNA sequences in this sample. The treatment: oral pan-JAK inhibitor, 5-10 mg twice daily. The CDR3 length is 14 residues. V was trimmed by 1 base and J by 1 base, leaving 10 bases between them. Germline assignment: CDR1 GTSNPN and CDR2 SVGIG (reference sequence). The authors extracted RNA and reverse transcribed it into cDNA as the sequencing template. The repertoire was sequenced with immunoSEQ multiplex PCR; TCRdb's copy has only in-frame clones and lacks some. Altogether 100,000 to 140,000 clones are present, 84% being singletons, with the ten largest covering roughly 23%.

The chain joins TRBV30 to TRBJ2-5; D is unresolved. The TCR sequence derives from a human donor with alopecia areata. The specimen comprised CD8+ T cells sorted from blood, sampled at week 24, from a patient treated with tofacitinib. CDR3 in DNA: TGTGCCTGGAGTGGCGATTATTCCCAAGAGACCCAGTACTTC. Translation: CAWSGDYSQETQYF.